Listed below are T cell receptor beta chains from one sample, sequenced in a study of blood T cell repertoires in COVID-19. This table comes from immunoSEQ multiplex PCR, and its TCRdb copy is limited to in-frame clones, with some not included. The sample lists about 59,000 clones, 87% seen once, with 4.5% to 5.5% in the top ten. What was sequenced was peripheral blood. The receptors were gathered from an elderly man in a cohort sampled during active COVID-19. Each CDR3 is given with its conserved first and last residue. Each record gives: J gene, D gene, V gene, clone size, CDR3 protein, CDR3 DNA. A D gene is named only where the DNA matches it firmly. Clone sizes are given selectively: once, few, many, or a class where the clone is expanded.

>TRBJ2-2|TRBD1|TRBV5-6|NA
CASSPLGTGSTGELFF
TGTGCCAGCAGCCCCCTCGGGACAGGGTCCACCGGGGAGCTGTTTTTT
>TRBJ1-1|NA|TRBV6-5|few
CASSYSMTQNTEAFF
TGTGCCAGCAGTTACTCAATGACACAGAACACTGAAGCTTTCTTT
>TRBJ1-5|NA|TRBV6-5|NA
CASRQGTDQPQHF
TGTGCCAGCAGGCAGGGGACGGATCAGCCCCAGCATTTT
>TRBJ2-7|NA|TRBV6-6|NA
CASRSTGDTYEQYF
TGTGCCAGCAGATCGACTGGGGACACCTACGAGCAGTACTTC
>TRBJ1-3|NA|TRBV11-2|NA
CASSSRSGAGNTIYF
TGTGCCAGCAGCTCGCGCTCAGGGGCTGGAAACACCATATATTTT
>TRBJ2-1|TRBD2|TRBV9|NA
CASSGTTSGSSYNEQFF
TGTGCCAGCAGCGGGACGACTAGCGGGAGCTCCTACAATGAGCAGTTCTTC
>TRBJ2-1|TRBD1|TRBV7-2|NA
CASSFGTAYNEQFF
TGTGCCAGCAGCTTTGGGACAGCATACAATGAGCAGTTCTTC
>TRBJ1-1|NA|TRBV7-8|NA
CASSFAGIGTEAFF
TGTGCCAGCAGCTTTGCAGGGATCGGCACTGAAGCTTTCTTT
>TRBJ2-1|NA|TRBV5-1|NA
CASSPTVAGTNEQFF
TGCGCCAGCAGCCCGACAGTCGCGGGGACTAATGAGCAGTTCTTC
>TRBJ2-1|TRBD2|TRBV7-3|NA
CASSLAGGVSYNEQFF
TGTGCCAGCAGCTTAGCGGGAGGAGTTTCCTACAATGAGCAGTTCTTC
>TRBJ1-5|NA|TRBV19|NA
CASSDIFNQPQHF
TGTGCCAGTAGTGACATATTCAATCAGCCCCAGCATTTT
>TRBJ2-7|NA|TRBV18|NA
CASSPTIEDEQYF
TGTGCCAGCTCACCTACGATAGAAGACGAGCAGTACTTC
>TRBJ1-1|TRBD1|TRBV4-2|few
CASSQEGTGEGTEAFF
TGTGCCAGCAGCCAAGAAGGGACAGGGGAAGGCACTGAAGCTTTCTTT
>TRBJ2-3|NA|TRBV9|NA
CASSVGVGRTDTQYF
TGTGCCAGCAGCGTAGGTGTAGGGAGGACAGATACGCAGTATTTT
>TRBJ1-6|TRBD1|TRBV11-2|NA
CASSFLTGGNSPLHF
TGTGCCAGCAGCTTTCTTACAGGGGGTAATTCACCCCTCCACTTT
>TRBJ2-7|NA|TRBV3-1/TRBV3-2|once
CASSQGPSEQYF
TGTGCCAGCAGCCAAGGTCCTAGCGAGCAGTACTTC
>TRBJ1-5|NA|TRBV7-8|NA
CASSPGGGGQPQHF
TGTGCCAGCAGCCCTGGCGGGGGCGGCCAGCCCCAGCATTTT
>TRBJ1-1|NA|TRBV10-2|NA
CASTFDRNTEAFF
TGCGCCAGTACCTTCGACAGGAACACTGAAGCTTTCTTT
>TRBJ1-2|TRBD1|TRBV18|NA
CASSPGTGGDYGYTF
TGTGCCAGCTCACCCGGGACAGGGGGCGACTATGGCTACACCTTC
>TRBJ1-1|NA|TRBV5-6|NA
CASSLTGNMNTEAFF
TGTGCCAGCAGCTTGACGGGTAACATGAACACTGAAGCTTTCTTT
>TRBJ1-2|TRBD1|TRBV30|NA
CAWAQGNYGYTF
TGTGCCTGGGCACAGGGGAACTATGGCTACACCTTC
>TRBJ2-7|NA|TRBV19|NA
CASSMLTGSYEQYF
TGTGCCAGTAGTATGCTGACGGGCTCCTACGAGCAGTACTTC
>TRBJ1-2|TRBD1|TRBV6-6|NA
CASSSDRVGYTF
TGTGCCAGCAGTTCGGACAGGGTTGGCTACACCTTC
>TRBJ1-5|NA|TRBV30|NA
CAWSVYNQPQHF
TGTGCCTGGAGTGTGTACAATCAGCCCCAGCATTTT
>TRBJ1-2|NA|TRBV5-1|NA
CASSSGGAGNGYTF
TGCGCCAGCAGCTCAGGTGGGGCAGGGAATGGCTACACCTTC
>TRBJ1-2|TRBD1|TRBV19|NA
CASSYSGTGFGSVNYGYTF
TGTGCCAGTAGTTATTCCGGGACAGGGTTCGGTAGCGTTAACTATGGCTACACCTTC
>TRBJ2-6|TRBD1|TRBV5-1|NA
CASSSEATGSGANVLTF
TGCGCCAGCAGCTCCGAAGCGACAGGGTCTGGGGCCAACGTCCTGACTTTC
>TRBJ2-5|NA|TRBV6-2/TRBV6-3|NA
CASSPLYQETQYF
TGTGCCAGCAGTCCCCTGTACCAAGAGACCCAGTACTTC
>TRBJ2-7|TRBD1|TRBV2|NA
CASRDLGTGLTNEQYF
TGTGCCAGCAGGGACCTCGGGACAGGGCTTACGAACGAGCAGTACTTC
>TRBJ2-6|TRBD1|TRBV7-3|NA
CASSLLGTAYSGANVLTF
TGTGCCAGCAGCTTATTAGGGACAGCATACTCTGGGGCCAACGTCCTGACTTTC
>TRBJ1-3|NA|TRBV11-2|NA
CASSLVTGSAGNTIYF
TGTGCCAGCAGCTTAGTCACGGGATCTGCTGGAAACACCATATATTTT
>TRBJ1-2|TRBD1|TRBV9|NA
CASSVGTGGRYGYTF
TGTGCCAGCAGCGTGGGGACAGGGGGCCGGTATGGCTACACCTTC
>TRBJ2-1|NA|TRBV6-4|NA
CASSDSLVVPNEQFF
TGTGCCAGCAGTGACTCGCTGGTAGTTCCCAATGAGCAGTTCTTC
>TRBJ1-5|TRBD1|TRBV7-9|NA
CASSPGQGPNQPQHF
TGTGCCAGCAGCCCAGGACAGGGGCCCAATCAGCCCCAGCATTTT
>TRBJ2-3|TRBD1|TRBV19|NA
CASSPGQGATDTQYF
TGTGCCAGTAGTCCCGGACAGGGGGCCACAGATACGCAGTATTTT
>TRBJ1-1|TRBD1|TRBV29-1|NA
CSVATGRTEAFF
TGCAGCGTTGCGACAGGGAGGACTGAAGCTTTCTTT
>TRBJ1-5|NA|TRBV3-1/TRBV3-2|NA
CASSLSENQPQHF
TGTGCCAGCAGCCTCTCCGAGAATCAGCCCCAGCATTTT
>TRBJ2-1|TRBD2|TRBV7-2|NA
CASSITSGGAGNEQFF
TGTGCCAGCAGCATCACTAGCGGGGGGGCCGGTAATGAGCAGTTCTTC
>TRBJ2-7|TRBD1|TRBV13|NA
CASSRGGTGDPEQYF
TGTGCCAGCTCCCGAGGGGGGACAGGGGATCCCGAGCAGTACTTC
>TRBJ2-3|TRBD2|TRBV7-2|NA
CASSLRSGGGPDTQYF
TGTGCCAGCAGCCTTCGGAGCGGGGGGGGACCAGATACGCAGTATTTT
>TRBJ2-3|TRBD2|TRBV4-2|once
CASSQEGRGSTDTQYF
TGTGCCAGCAGCCAAGAAGGGCGGGGGAGCACAGATACGCAGTATTTT
>TRBJ1-2|NA|TRBV10-3|NA
CATWTDYGYTF
TGTGCCACCTGGACAGACTATGGCTACACCTTC
>TRBJ2-3|NA|TRBV2|NA
CATKFGGDTQYF
TGTGCCACCAAATTCGGGGGTGATACGCAGTATTTT
>TRBJ2-1|TRBD2|TRBV10-3|once
CAISGTGTSSYNEQFF
TGTGCCATCAGTGGAACCGGGACTAGCTCCTACAATGAGCAGTTCTTC
>TRBJ1-6|TRBD1|TRBV10-1|NA
CASSESTGGDNSPLHF
TGCGCCAGCAGTGAGTCCACAGGGGGCGATAATTCACCCCTCCACTTT
>TRBJ2-1|TRBD2|TRBV7-3|NA
CASSPASGGYNEQFF
TGTGCCAGCAGCCCCGCTAGCGGGGGTTACAATGAGCAGTTCTTC
>TRBJ1-6|NA|TRBV6-2/TRBV6-3|NA
CASSYAQGNSPLHF
TGTGCCAGCAGTTATGCCCAGGGGAATTCACCCCTCCACTTT
>TRBJ1-2|NA|TRBV4-3|NA
CASSQAQGDGYTF
TGCGCCAGCAGCCAAGCGCAGGGTGATGGCTACACCTTC
>TRBJ2-1|TRBD2|TRBV19|NA
CASGPAGGLEQFF
TGTGCCAGCGGCCCAGCGGGAGGGCTGGAGCAGTTCTTC
>TRBJ1-2|NA|TRBV18|NA
CASSQIGTEGLYGYTF
TGTGCCAGCTCACAAATTGGGACGGAGGGGCTCTATGGCTACACCTTC
>TRBJ1-2|NA|TRBV12-2|NA
CASRFGAGYTF
TGTGCAAGTCGCTTTGGGGCGGGCTACACCTTC
>TRBJ2-3|NA|TRBV19|NA
CASSIGPTRSTDTQYF
TGTGCCAGTAGTATCGGCCCGACCAGGAGCACAGATACGCAGTATTTT
>TRBJ2-3|TRBD2|TRBV9|NA
CASSPQLTSGGTDTQYF
TGTGCCAGCAGCCCCCAATTGACTAGCGGGGGCACAGATACGCAGTATTTT